This section outlines one T cell receptor (beta chain) sequence together with its context. Its antigen is as yet unknown. Clones were sequenced by immunoSEQ multiplex PCR, and TCRdb holds only the in-frame ones, with some missing. The sample lists some 6,700 clones, around four fifths occurring once. The data were obtained in a study of follicular helper T cells after annual influenza vaccination. Study summary: Across the 2013-2014, 2014-2015 and 2015-2016 vaccination seasons, some subjects were resampled.

Study findings and constraints: Yearly vaccinations repeatedly recalled conserved clonotypes in ICOS+CD38+ cTfh.

CDR3 size: 17 residues. Deletions cut 7 bases from V and 4 bases from J, with 20 bases between. CDR1 is MDHEN and CDR2 is SYDVKM in the germline V gene. Time point meaning: 2015-2016 season, 7 days after influenza vaccination. Community-dwelling subjects without influenza vaccination in the prior 6 months were enrolled. The input for sequencing was CXCR5- memory CD4+ T cells sorted from blood, taken 7 days after influenza vaccination. This TCR came from an adult who received the influenza vaccine. The chain has TRBV28 and TRBJ2-6, with D possibly being TRBD1 (5 bases). The CDR3 DNA follows: TGTGCCAGCAACTCAAAGGGGTACCGGACCGGGGCCAACGTCCTGACTTTC. It encodes CASNSKGYRTGANVLTF.